This T cell receptor (beta chain) was retrieved from a study of blood T cell repertoires in COVID-19 (dated by TCRdb to the early 2020s). Describing the broader study: Samples covering the acute and convalescent phases of COVID-19 were provided by collaborators in the United States, Italy and Spain. The samples were drawn from two sources: the first 160 participants of the ongoing ImmuneRACE study, and 1,000 to 1,500 subjects contributed by 6 global collaborators. The repertoires were released in a freely available public database intended as a resource for research on the immune response to SARS-CoV-2. Where available, HLA class I and class II types were taken from metadata supplied by the sample provider and were not determined by assay-based typing. The material from the prospective study consisted of cDNA or gDNA derived from T cells, B-cell-depleted T cells, or PBMCs. Sample metadata almost always included a de-identified subject ID, COVID-19 status, age in years and sex. Subjects who had been exposed to COVID-19, were actively infected with it, or had recovered from it provided the deeply sampled blood TCRbeta repertoires that made up the dataset. What the work shows at the level of the full study, not this receptor alone: How much clinical and demographic metadata was included differed by source and by participant, and the metadata was provided uncurated.

About this clone itself: This receptor's antigen is unknown. Base qualities were left out, and no much larger clone turns up one base away.

The immunoSEQ Assay, a bias-controlled multiplex PCR, was used to amplify TCRbeta CDR3 regions from genomic DNA. Processing in the source paper ran as follows. The number of nucleated cells in each sample was estimated by amplification of reference gene primers within the assay. To quantify the absolute abundance of each unique TCRbeta CDR3 rearrangement, sequence reads were collapsed and filtered. For each sample, productive Simpson clonality was calculated as the square root of Simpson's diversity index over productive rearrangements. TCRdb stores this immuneACCESS table with in-frame sequences only. Part of the clones is absent; in the studies checked, under half of the shortfall reflects unresolved V genes, and no reason is known for the rest. D and trimming come from the DNA, and the V and J calls and clone size come from that table. In all, the sample holds 95,000 to 100,000 clones, and 87% of those were seen once. Of the sample, 11% falls within the top ten clones.

Collaborating institutions collected whole blood in K2EDTA tubes following their own protocols. Collaborator samples were shipped for TCRbeta analysis as frozen whole blood, isolated PBMCs, or DNA extracted from either sample type. This TCR derives from a woman aged 30 to 39 with acute or convalescent COVID-19. The specimen was peripheral blood.

The DNA reads as follows: TGCGCCAGCAGCTCTGGACACGCCGGCTATGGCTACACCTTC. Translation gives CASSSGHAGYGYTF. This chain joins TRBV5-1 to TRBJ1-2; a weak D assignment points to TRBD1 (5 bases agree). Including the terminal cysteine and phenylalanine, the CDR3 comprises 14 residues. The only DNA kept is the CDR3, 42 bases in frame from the first base. CDR1 and CDR2 are drawn from the germline V gene: SGHRS, YFSETQ. V sheds 3 bases and J sheds 4 bases, leaving 13 bases between their ends.